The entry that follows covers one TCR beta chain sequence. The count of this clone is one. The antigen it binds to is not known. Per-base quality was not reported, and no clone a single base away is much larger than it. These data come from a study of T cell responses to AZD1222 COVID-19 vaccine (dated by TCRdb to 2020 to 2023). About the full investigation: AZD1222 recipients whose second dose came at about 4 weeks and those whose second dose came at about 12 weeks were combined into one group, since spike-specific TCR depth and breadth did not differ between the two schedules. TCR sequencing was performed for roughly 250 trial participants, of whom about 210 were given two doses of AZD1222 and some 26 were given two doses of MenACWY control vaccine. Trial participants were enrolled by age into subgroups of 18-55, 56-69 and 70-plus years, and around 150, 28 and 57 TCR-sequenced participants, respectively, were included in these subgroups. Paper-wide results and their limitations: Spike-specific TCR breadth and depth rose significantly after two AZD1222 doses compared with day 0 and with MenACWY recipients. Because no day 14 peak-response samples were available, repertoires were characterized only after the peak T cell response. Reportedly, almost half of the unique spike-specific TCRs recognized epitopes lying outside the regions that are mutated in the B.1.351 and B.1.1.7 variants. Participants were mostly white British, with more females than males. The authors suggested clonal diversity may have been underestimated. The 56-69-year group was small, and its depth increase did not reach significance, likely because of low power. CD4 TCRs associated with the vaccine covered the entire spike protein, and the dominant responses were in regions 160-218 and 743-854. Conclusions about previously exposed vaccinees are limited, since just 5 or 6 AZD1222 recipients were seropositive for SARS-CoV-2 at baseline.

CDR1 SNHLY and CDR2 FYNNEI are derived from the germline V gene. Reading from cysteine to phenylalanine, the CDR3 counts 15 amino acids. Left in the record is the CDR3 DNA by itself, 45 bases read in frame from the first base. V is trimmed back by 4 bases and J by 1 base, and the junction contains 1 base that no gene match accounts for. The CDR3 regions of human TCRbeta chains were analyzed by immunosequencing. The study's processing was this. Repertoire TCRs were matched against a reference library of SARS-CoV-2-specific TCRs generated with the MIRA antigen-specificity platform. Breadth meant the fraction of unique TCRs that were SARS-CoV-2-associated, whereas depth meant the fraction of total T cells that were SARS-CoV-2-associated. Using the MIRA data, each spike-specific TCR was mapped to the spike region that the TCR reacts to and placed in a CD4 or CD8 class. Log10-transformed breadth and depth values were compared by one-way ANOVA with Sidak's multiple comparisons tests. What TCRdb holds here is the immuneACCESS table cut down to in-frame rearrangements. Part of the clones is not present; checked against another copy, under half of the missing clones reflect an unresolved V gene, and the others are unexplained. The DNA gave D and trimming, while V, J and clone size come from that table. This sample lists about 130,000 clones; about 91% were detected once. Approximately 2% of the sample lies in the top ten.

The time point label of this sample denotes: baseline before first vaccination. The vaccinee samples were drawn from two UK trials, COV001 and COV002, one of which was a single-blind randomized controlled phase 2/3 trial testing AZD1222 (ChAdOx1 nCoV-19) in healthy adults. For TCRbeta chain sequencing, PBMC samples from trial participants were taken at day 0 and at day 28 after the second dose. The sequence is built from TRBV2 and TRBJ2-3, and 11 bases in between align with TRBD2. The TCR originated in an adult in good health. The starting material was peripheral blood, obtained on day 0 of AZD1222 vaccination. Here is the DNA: TGTGCCAGCAGTGCGACTAGCGGGGGCACAGATACGCAGTATTTT. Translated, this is CASSATSGGTDTQYF.